This is a list of T cell receptor beta chains from one sample in a study of Japanese encephalitis immunity and Zika vaccine responses. TCRdb fed the 5' RACE reads into MiXCR, producing one record per CDR3 protein. This table holds under 200 distinct CDR3 sequences, over 4% found once. This specimen was antigen-activated CD4+ T cells from blood, cultured, taken during a Zika inactivated vaccine study. Receptors were obtained from an adult man who received an inactivated Zika virus vaccine. The CDR3 runs from the conserved cysteine through the conserved F or W. The D gene is left open where the match is weak. Some rows have no size entry. The others give once, few or many, or a class for an expanded clone.

v_gene: TRBV6-1
abundance: large
d_gene: TRBD1
j_gene: TRBJ1-1
CDR3aa: CASSENAGTGVTEAFF
CDR3nt: TGTGCCAGCAGTGAAAACGCCGGGACAGGGGTCACTGAAGCTTTCTTT

v_gene: TRBV6-4
abundance: .
d_gene: TRBD1
j_gene: TRBJ2-1
CDR3aa: CASNSGTGDNEQFF
CDR3nt: TGTGCCAGCAATTCCGGGACAGGGGACAATGAGCAGTTCTTC

v_gene: TRBV28
abundance: few
d_gene: TRBD1
j_gene: TRBJ1-2
CDR3aa: CAGTGGNYGYTF
CDR3nt: TGTGCCGGGACAGGGGGAAACTATGGCTACACCTTC

v_gene: TRBV28
abundance: few
d_gene: .
j_gene: TRBJ1-2
CDR3aa: CASSASYGYTF
CDR3nt: TGTGCCAGCAGTGCCTCCTATGGCTACACCTTC

v_gene: TRBV28
abundance: large
d_gene: TRBD2
j_gene: TRBJ2-3
CDR3aa: CASTSGGTTDTQYF
CDR3nt: TGTGCCAGCACGAGCGGGGGAACCACAGATACGCAGTATTTT

v_gene: TRBV6-6
abundance: large
d_gene: .
j_gene: TRBJ2-5
CDR3aa: CASSYDETQYF
CDR3nt: TGTGCCAGCAGTTACGATGAGACCCAGTACTTC

v_gene: TRBV4-3
abundance: large
d_gene: .
j_gene: TRBJ1-3
CDR3aa: CASSQVGDSGNTIYF
CDR3nt: TGCGCCAGCAGCCAAGTAGGGGACTCTGGAAACACCATATATTTT

v_gene: TRBV7-3
abundance: large
d_gene: .
j_gene: TRBJ2-2
CDR3aa: CASSLLAGADTGELFF
CDR3nt: TGTGCCAGCAGCTTATTGGCGGGGGCAGACACCGGGGAGCTGTTTTTT

v_gene: TRBV3-1
abundance: large
d_gene: TRBD2
j_gene: TRBJ2-7
CDR3aa: CASSSSLAGVYEQYF
CDR3nt: TGTGCCAGCAGCTCCTCCCTAGCGGGGGTCTACGAGCAGTACTTC

v_gene: TRBV11-2
abundance: large
d_gene: .
j_gene: TRBJ2-3
CDR3aa: CASSLDFTDTQYF
CDR3nt: TGTGCCAGCAGCTTAGACTTCACAGATACGCAGTATTTT

v_gene: TRBV9
abundance: hyperexpanded
d_gene: .
j_gene: TRBJ1-6
CDR3aa: CASSPGLASSPLHF
CDR3nt: TGTGCCAGCAGCCCGGGCCTCGCCAGTTCACCCCTCCACTTT

v_gene: TRBV5-1
abundance: large
d_gene: TRBD2
j_gene: TRBJ2-5
CDR3aa: CASMRGSQETQYF
CDR3nt: TGCGCCAGCATGCGGGGGAGCCAAGAGACCCAGTACTTC

v_gene: TRBV4-3
abundance: medium-sized
d_gene: TRBD1
j_gene: TRBJ2-7
CDR3aa: CASSQGGTGGYEQYF
CDR3nt: TGCGCCAGCAGCCAAGGGGGGACAGGGGGCTACGAGCAGTACTTC

v_gene: TRBV6-5
abundance: .
d_gene: TRBD2
j_gene: TRBJ2-1
CDR3aa: CASRKSTSGNEQFF
CDR3nt: TGTGCCAGTAGAAAATCGACTAGCGGCAATGAGCAGTTCTTC

v_gene: TRBV4-1
abundance: .
d_gene: .
j_gene: TRBJ1-2
CDR3aa: CASSRVSTAYYGYTF
CDR3nt: TGCGCCAGCAGCCGGGTTTCGACCGCTTACTATGGCTACACCTTC

v_gene: TRBV3-1
abundance: hyperexpanded
d_gene: TRBD1
j_gene: TRBJ2-3
CDR3aa: CASSPSGGGDTQYF
CDR3nt: TGTGCCAGCAGCCCCTCAGGGGGCGGTGATACGCAGTATTTT

v_gene: TRBV11-2
abundance: large
d_gene: TRBD2
j_gene: TRBJ2-5
CDR3aa: CASSLDERGAQETQYF
CDR3nt: TGTGCCAGCAGCTTAGATGAGCGGGGGGCCCAAGAGACCCAGTACTTC

v_gene: TRBV12-3/TRBV12-4
abundance: hyperexpanded
d_gene: TRBD1
j_gene: TRBJ2-5
CDR3aa: CASSSGTGVTQYF
CDR3nt: TGTGCCAGCAGCAGCGGGACAGGGGTAACCCAGTACTTC

v_gene: TRBV5-6
abundance: hyperexpanded
d_gene: TRBD2
j_gene: TRBJ2-1
CDR3aa: CASSLGPGGPNEQFF
CDR3nt: TGTGCCAGCAGCTTGGGCCCGGGGGGGCCCAATGAGCAGTTCTTC

v_gene: TRBV11-3
abundance: large
d_gene: .
j_gene: TRBJ2-1
CDR3aa: CASSPGAGSYNEQFF
CDR3nt: TGTGCCAGCAGCCCAGGGGCAGGGTCCTACAATGAGCAGTTCTTC

v_gene: TRBV10-3
abundance: hyperexpanded
d_gene: .
j_gene: TRBJ2-2
CDR3aa: CAISEQGPGELFF
CDR3nt: TGTGCCATCAGTGAGCAGGGTCCCGGGGAGCTGTTTTTT

v_gene: TRBV27
abundance: large
d_gene: .
j_gene: TRBJ1-2
CDR3aa: CASSLFPSANYGYTF
CDR3nt: TGTGCCAGCAGTTTATTCCCGTCAGCTAACTATGGCTACACCTTC

v_gene: TRBV29-1
abundance: .
d_gene: .
j_gene: TRBJ2-3
CDR3aa: CSVLYGSTDTQYF
CDR3nt: TGCAGCGTTCTATACGGGAGTACAGATACGCAGTATTTT

v_gene: TRBV4-3
abundance: large
d_gene: .
j_gene: TRBJ1-2
CDR3aa: CASSQEQGRGYTF
CDR3nt: TGCGCCAGCAGCCAAGAACAGGGAAGGGGCTACACCTTC

v_gene: TRBV14
abundance: large
d_gene: .
j_gene: TRBJ1-3
CDR3aa: CASSPAPAGNTIYF
CDR3nt: TGTGCCAGCAGCCCGGCCCCAGCAGGAAACACCATATATTTT

v_gene: TRBV14
abundance: .
d_gene: .
j_gene: TRBJ2-6
CDR3aa: CASSLVGGGASGANVLTF
CDR3nt: TGTGCCAGCAGCCTAGTAGGAGGGGGGGCCTCTGGGGCCAACGTCCTGACTTTC

v_gene: TRBV5-1
abundance: large
d_gene: .
j_gene: TRBJ2-4
CDR3aa: CASSLDSGIQYF
CDR3nt: TGCGCCAGCAGCTTGGACTCGGGCATTCAGTACTTC

v_gene: TRBV28
abundance: hyperexpanded
d_gene: TRBD2
j_gene: TRBJ2-7
CDR3aa: CASSPSGGGTYEQYF
CDR3nt: TGTGCCAGCAGCCCTAGCGGGGGAGGCACCTACGAGCAGTACTTC

v_gene: TRBV9
abundance: large
d_gene: .
j_gene: TRBJ1-1
CDR3aa: CASSVGVGNTEAFF
CDR3nt: TGTGCCAGCAGCGTAGGGGTGGGGAACACTGAAGCTTTCTTT

v_gene: TRBV19
abundance: few
d_gene: TRBD1
j_gene: TRBJ1-1
CDR3aa: CASTLGQYAEAFF
CDR3nt: TGTGCCAGTACCCTGGGACAGTACGCTGAAGCTTTCTTT

v_gene: TRBV7-3
abundance: large
d_gene: TRBD2
j_gene: TRBJ2-1
CDR3aa: CASSLGGLREQFF
CDR3nt: TGTGCCAGCAGCTTGGGGGGACTAAGGGAGCAGTTCTTC

v_gene: TRBV4-2
abundance: few
d_gene: .
j_gene: TRBJ2-7
CDR3aa: CASSPSRVVSYEQYF
CDR3nt: TGTGCCAGCAGCCCCAGTAGGGTGGTTTCCTACGAGCAGTACTTC

v_gene: TRBV3-1
abundance: hyperexpanded
d_gene: .
j_gene: TRBJ2-7
CDR3aa: CASSPGGGSSYEQYF
CDR3nt: TGTGCCAGCAGCCCAGGGGGAGGGAGCTCCTACGAGCAGTACTTC

v_gene: TRBV2
abundance: large
d_gene: .
j_gene: TRBJ1-3
CDR3aa: CASSLRDTGNTIYF
CDR3nt: TGTGCCAGCAGTCTCCGGGACACTGGAAACACCATATATTTT

v_gene: TRBV6-1
abundance: medium-sized
d_gene: .
j_gene: TRBJ2-1
CDR3aa: CASRWDTDNEQFF
CDR3nt: TGTGCCAGCAGATGGGACACAGACAATGAGCAGTTCTTC

v_gene: TRBV11-3
abundance: large
d_gene: TRBD2
j_gene: TRBJ2-1
CDR3aa: CASSMGLGGGGAPDEQFF
CDR3nt: TGTGCCAGCAGCATGGGCCTTGGGGGCGGGGGGGCCCCAGATGAGCAGTTCTTC

v_gene: TRBV6-1
abundance: hyperexpanded
d_gene: TRBD2
j_gene: TRBJ2-7
CDR3aa: CASSGELAGGYEQYF
CDR3nt: TGTGCCAGCAGCGGAGAACTAGCGGGGGGTTACGAGCAGTACTTC

v_gene: TRBV6-2/TRBV6-3
abundance: large
d_gene: TRBD1
j_gene: TRBJ2-3
CDR3aa: CASSTQGFEDTQYF
CDR3nt: TGTGCCAGCAGCACACAGGGGTTCGAAGATACGCAGTATTTT

v_gene: TRBV7-2
abundance: large
d_gene: .
j_gene: TRBJ1-2
CDR3aa: CASSPHQEGYTF
CDR3nt: TGTGCCAGCAGCCCACACCAGGAGGGCTACACCTTC

v_gene: TRBV20-1
abundance: hyperexpanded
d_gene: .
j_gene: TRBJ2-3
CDR3aa: CSARGKPQGNLPTDTQYF
CDR3nt: TGCAGTGCTAGAGGAAAACCACAGGGCAACCTCCCCACAGATACGCAGTATTTT

v_gene: TRBV10-2
abundance: large
d_gene: TRBD1
j_gene: TRBJ2-3
CDR3aa: CASSDPQGAGTDTQYF
CDR3nt: TGCGCCAGCAGTGATCCACAGGGGGCCGGCACAGATACGCAGTATTTT

v_gene: TRBV7-9
abundance: large
d_gene: TRBD1
j_gene: TRBJ1-4
CDR3aa: CASSLGQGAEKLFF
CDR3nt: TGTGCCAGCAGCTTAGGACAGGGGGCGGAAAAACTGTTTTTT

v_gene: TRBV20-1
abundance: few
d_gene: .
j_gene: TRBJ1-1
CDR3aa: CSARDPRGNTEAFF
CDR3nt: TGCAGTGCTAGAGATCCCCGGGGTAACACTGAAGCTTTCTTT

v_gene: TRBV7-9
abundance: medium-sized
d_gene: TRBD1
j_gene: TRBJ2-5
CDR3aa: CASSWGQQETQYF
CDR3nt: TGTGCCAGCAGCTGGGGACAGCAAGAGACCCAGTACTTC

v_gene: TRBV18
abundance: hyperexpanded
d_gene: TRBD1
j_gene: TRBJ1-3
CDR3aa: CASSPGQGRTGNTIYF
CDR3nt: TGTGCCAGCTCACCGGGACAGGGAAGAACTGGAAACACCATATATTTT

v_gene: TRBV4-3
abundance: large
d_gene: .
j_gene: TRBJ2-1
CDR3aa: CASSQESYNEQFF
CDR3nt: TGCGCCAGCAGCCAAGAATCCTACAATGAGCAGTTCTTC

v_gene: TRBV14
abundance: large
d_gene: TRBD1
j_gene: TRBJ1-1
CDR3aa: CASSQVAGGGTEAFF
CDR3nt: TGTGCCAGCAGCCAAGTGGCAGGGGGGGGGACTGAAGCTTTCTTT

v_gene: TRBV19
abundance: .
d_gene: TRBD2
j_gene: TRBJ2-1
CDR3aa: CASIAGGGLPEQFF
CDR3nt: TGTGCCAGTATAGCGGGGGGCGGACTCCCGGAGCAGTTCTTC

v_gene: TRBV3-1
abundance: large
d_gene: .
j_gene: TRBJ1-5
CDR3aa: CASSQDRQPQHF
CDR3nt: TGTGCCAGCAGCCAAGATCGGCAGCCCCAGCATTTT

v_gene: TRBV5-1
abundance: .
d_gene: .
j_gene: TRBJ1-1
CDR3aa: CASSLGAPMNTEAFF
CDR3nt: TGCGCCAGCAGCTTAGGGGCCCCAATGAACACTGAAGCTTTCTTT

v_gene: TRBV6-5
abundance: large
d_gene: TRBD1
j_gene: TRBJ2-4
CDR3aa: CASSYLQGAKNIQYF
CDR3nt: TGTGCCAGCAGTTACCTACAGGGGGCCAAAAACATTCAGTACTTC